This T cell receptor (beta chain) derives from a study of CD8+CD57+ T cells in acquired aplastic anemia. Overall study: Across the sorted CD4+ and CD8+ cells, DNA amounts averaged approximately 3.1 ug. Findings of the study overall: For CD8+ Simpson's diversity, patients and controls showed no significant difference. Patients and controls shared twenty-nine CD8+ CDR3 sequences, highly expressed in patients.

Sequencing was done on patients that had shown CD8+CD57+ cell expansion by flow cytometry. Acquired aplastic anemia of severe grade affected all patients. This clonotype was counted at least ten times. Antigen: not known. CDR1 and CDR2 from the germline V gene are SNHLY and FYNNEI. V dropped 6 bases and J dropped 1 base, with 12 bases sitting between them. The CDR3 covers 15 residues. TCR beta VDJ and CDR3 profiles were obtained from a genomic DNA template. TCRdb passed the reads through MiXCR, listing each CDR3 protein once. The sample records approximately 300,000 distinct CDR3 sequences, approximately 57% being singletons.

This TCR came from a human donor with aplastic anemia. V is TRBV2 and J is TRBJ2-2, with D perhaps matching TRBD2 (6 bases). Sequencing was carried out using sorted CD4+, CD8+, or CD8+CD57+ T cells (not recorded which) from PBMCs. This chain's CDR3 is CASRLAVLNTGELFF. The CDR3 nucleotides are TGTGCCAGCAGGTTAGCGGTTCTGAACACCGGGGAGCTGTTTTTT.